The 24 T cell receptor beta chains presented below share a single source sample, sequenced in a study of blood T cell repertoires in COVID-19. The repertoire was sequenced with immunoSEQ multiplex PCR; TCRdb's copy has only in-frame clones and lacks some. The sample carries about 140,000 clones, approximately 85% recorded once. The sequenced sample was peripheral blood. Every receptor here comes from a woman of 80 years or more with acute or convalescent COVID-19.

The rearrangement joins TRBV29-1 to TRBJ2-7; 8 positions match TRBD1. The CDR3 spans 13 residues. Germline CDR1 reads SQVTM; CDR2 reads ANQGSEA. V lost 4 bases and J lost 6; bases outside the gene matches: 8. The CDR3 here is CSVGQGKGFEQYF. CDR3 nucleotide sequence: TGCAGCGTTGGACAGGGGAAGGGGTTCGAGCAGTACTTC.

The V call is TRBV10-2, the J call TRBJ2-1; 7 positions match TRBD2. The CDR3 totals 14 residues. CDR1 is WSHSY and CDR2 is SAAADI in the germline V gene. V lost 3 bases, J lost 14 bases, and 13 bases stayed unmatched. As DNA, the CDR3 is TGCGCCAGCAGTGACTATGGACTAGACGGGCCCGAGTTCTTC. Encoded protein: CASSDYGLDGPEFF.

J is TRBJ2-7 and V is TRBV28; 9 bases map to TRBD2. The CDR3 is made up of 15 amino acids. The germline V gene has CDR1 MDHEN and CDR2 SYDVKM. The V segment lost 4 bases and the J segment 3 bases; nucleotides outside the gene matches: 7. In DNA, the CDR3 is TGTGCCAGCAGTTCCCTGGGACTAGCCTACTACGAGCAGTACTTC. This sequence encodes CASSSLGLAYYEQYF.

J is TRBJ1-2 and V is TRBV2; 11 bases agree with TRBD1. This CDR3 is 13 amino acids long. CDR1 and CDR2 (germline): SNHLY, FYNNEI. Trimming at V came to 4 bases and at J to 6 bases, leaving 1 base not matched to a gene. CDR3 amino acids: CASSGDRGNGYTF. CDR3 bases: TGTGCCAGCAGTGGGGACAGGGGGAATGGCTACACCTTC.

In its sample, this clone was seen many times. The chain joins TRBV11-2 to TRBJ1-1; D might be TRBD1 (6 bases). CDR3 length: 13 residues. Germline CDR1 reads SGHAT; CDR2 reads FQNNGV. Trimming pared 0 bases from V and 11 bases from J, leaving 13 bases between. In DNA form, the CDR3 reads TGTGCCAGCAGCTTAGATTTGTCAGGGGAGGCTTTCTTT. Translated, it gives CASSLDLSGEAFF.

The J gene is TRBJ2-3, the V gene TRBV19; D unresolved. CDR3 length equals 13 residues. The V gene lost 6 bases and the J gene lost 4 bases, with 11 bases spanning the gap. Germline CDR1 reads LNHDA; CDR2 reads SQIVND (reference sequence). CDR3 sequence reads: CASRAGLADTQYF. The DNA for the CDR3 is TGTGCCAGTAGGGCAGGCCTGGCAGATACGCAGTATTTT.

CDR3 loop: CASTHGQGTSPLHF. The CDR3 DNA is TGTGCCAGCACCCACGGACAGGGAACTTCACCCCTCCACTTT. This chain uses TRBV28 with TRBJ1-6; 8 bases line up with TRBD1. The CDR3 consists of 14 residues. V lost 7 bases, J lost 9 bases, and 8 bases stayed unmatched. CDR1 and CDR2 from the germline V gene are MDHEN and SYDVKM.

V and J are TRBV10-3 and TRBJ2-7, with 12 bases that match TRBD2. Germline CDR1 and CDR2: ENHRY and SYGVKD. V dropped 5 bases and J dropped 4; count of bases not matched to a gene: 18. CDR3 length: 19 residues. CDR3 protein: CAISSLLAGGLPASYEQYF. CDR3 in DNA: TGTGCCATCAGTTCTTTACTAGCGGGGGGCCTACCCGCGTCTTACGAGCAGTACTTC.

The chain recombines TRBV6-5 with TRBJ1-1, with a possible D match to TRBD1 (5 bases). V was pared by 2 bases and J by 1 base, with 11 bases between. CDR3 length: 15 amino acids. Germline V gene data show CDR1 as MNHEY and CDR2 as SVGAGI. The CDR3 coding sequence is TGTGCCAGCAGTTACGGGGGGACGGGGAACACTGAAGCTTTCTTT. Translating it yields CASSYGGTGNTEAFF.

The chain is built from TRBV5-6 and TRBJ1-6; no definite D call. CDR1 is SGHDT and CDR2 is YYEEEE in the germline V gene. Deletions cut 4 bases from V and 4 bases from J, with 12 bases between. There are 15 residues in the CDR3. This CDR3 reads CASSLFRGYNSPLHF. CDR3 bases: TGTGCCAGCAGCCTCTTTCGCGGTTATAATTCACCCCTCCACTTT.

The J gene is TRBJ2-7, the V gene TRBV28, with 14 positions matching TRBD2. This CDR3 has 16 amino acids. Looked up from germline, CDR1 is MDHEN and CDR2 is SYDVKM. With 3 bases clipped from V and 5 bases from J, the junction kept 6 bases outside the gene matches. CDR3 DNA sequence: TGTGCCAGCAGTTTGGGACTAGCGGGAGTCAAGAACGAGCAGTACTTC. It translates to CASSLGLAGVKNEQYF.

The V call is TRBV2, the J call TRBJ2-7; maybe TRBD2 (6 bases). Trimming left V 8 bases short and J 3 bases short, with 11 bases between. This CDR3 has 12 amino acids. Germline V lookup: CDR1 SNHLY, CDR2 FYNNEI. The CDR3 loop reads CASSRESYEQYF. CDR3 nucleotides: TGTGCCAGCTCGCGGGAAAGCTACGAGCAGTACTTC.

V and J are TRBV4-2 and TRBJ2-1; D is perhaps TRBD2 (6 bases). Trimming took 4 bases from V and 7 from J, leaving 17 bases between them. Germline values: CDR1 LGHNA, CDR2 YNFKEQ. This CDR3 comprises 15 residues. For the CDR3, the DNA is TGTGCCAGCAGCCGGGGACTTGGGGGGACGAATGAGCAGTTCTTC. Amino acid sequence: CASSRGLGGTNEQFF.

This chain connects TRBV28 to TRBJ2-5; 10 bases fit TRBD2. The CDR3 spans 15 residues. Losses at the gene ends were 2 bases for V and 4 bases for J; bases not matched to a gene: 4. Germline assignment: CDR1 MDHEN and CDR2 SYDVKM. DNA for the CDR3: TGTGCCAGCAGTTTAGGTCTAGCGGGAGTAGAGACCCAGTACTTC. As protein: CASSLGLAGVETQYF.

The chain recombines TRBV7-2 with TRBJ2-1; D perhaps matches TRBD2 (6 bases). The CDR3 totals 16 residues. CDR1 is SGHTA and CDR2 is FQGNSA in the germline V gene. V shed 2 bases and J shed 9 bases, with 20 bases lying between them. CDR3 residues: CASSLMPRKGGAEQFF. The CDR3 region has the DNA TGTGCCAGCAGCTTAATGCCCCGGAAAGGCGGGGCTGAGCAGTTCTTC. The full variable domain, with the rest looked up from reference TRBV7-2 and TRBJ2-1, is GAGVSQSPSNKVTEKGKDVELRCDPISGHTALYWYRQSLGQGLEFLIYFQGNSAPDKSGLPSDRFSAERTGGSVSTLTIQRTQQEDSAVYLCASSLMPRKGGAEQFFGPGTRLTVL.

The chain links TRBV5-1 to TRBJ1-1; TRBD1 matches at 7 bases. Per germline, CDR1 SGHRS and CDR2 YFSETQ. The CDR3 contains 17 residues. Trimming at V came to 5 bases and at J to 5 bases, leaving 18 bases not matched to a gene. The DNA of the CDR3 is TGCGCCAGCAGACCCCCAATCGAGACAGGGCGAGAGACTGAAGCTTTCTTT. It translates to CASRPPIETGRETEAFF. The entire variable domain, with the rest obtained from reference TRBV5-1 and TRBJ1-1, is as follows: KAGVTQTPRYLIKTRGQQVTLSCSPISGHRSVSWYQQTPGQGLQFLFEYFSETQRNKGNFPGRFSGRQFSNSRSEMNVSTLELGDSALYLCASRPPIETGRETEAFFGQGTRLTVV.

The rearrangement links TRBV19 to TRBJ2-2; tentatively, D is TRBD1 (6 bases). CDR1 and CDR2 (germline): LNHDA, SQIVND (reference sequence). V was trimmed by 1 base and J by 3 bases, leaving 21 bases between them. The CDR3 spans 19 residues. CDR3 region: CASSIVPILAPGDTGELFF. In nucleotides, the CDR3 is TGTGCCAGTAGTATAGTCCCGATCCTGGCCCCAGGGGACACCGGGGAGCTGTTTTTT.

The chain combines TRBV5-1 with TRBJ2-7; 9 positions match TRBD2. The CDR3 runs to 16 residues. Trimming at V came to 0 bases and at J to 2 bases, leaving 6 bases not matched to a gene. Germline V gene lookup returns CDR1 SGHRS and CDR2 YFSETQ. DNA for the CDR3: TGCGCCAGCAGCTTGGGTGGCGGGAGGGGAACCTACGAGCAGTACTTC. It encodes CASSLGGGRGTYEQYF.

The V gene is TRBV14, the J gene TRBJ1-3; D ambiguous. The V gene's germline CDR1 is SGHDN and CDR2 FVKESK. The CDR3 covers 14 residues. Deletions cut 7 bases from V and 4 bases from J, with 14 bases between. CDR3 residues: CASTRYGLGNTIYF. In DNA, the CDR3 is TGTGCCAGCACGCGTTATGGACTCGGAAACACCATATATTTT.

The V gene is TRBV7-8, the J gene TRBJ2-1; 7 bases map to TRBD2. Germline CDR1 reads SGHVS; CDR2 reads FQNEAQ. The CDR3 is 17 amino acids. V was pared by 1 base and J by 5 bases, with 11 bases of the junction left unmatched. The CDR3 DNA sequence: TGTGCCAGCAGCTTAGGCTTCCAGCGGGGCCTGAACAATGAGCAGTTCTTC. It translates to CASSLGFQRGLNNEQFF. The complete variable domain, with remaining parts taken from reference TRBV7-8 and TRBJ2-1, reads GAGVSQSPRYKVAKRGQDVALRCDPISGHVSLFWYQQALGQGPEFLTYFQNEAQLDKSGLPSDRFFAERPEGSVSTLKIQRTQQEDSAVYLCASSLGFQRGLNNEQFFGPGTRLTVL.

The chain uses TRBV7-8 and TRBJ2-1; maybe TRBD1 (5 bases). The CDR3 length is 17 residues. CDR1 is SGHVS, CDR2 FQNEAQ, per germline. V was shortened by 1 base and J by 0 bases, with 13 bases between the two germline ends. The CDR3 sequence is CASSLEGVVSSYNEQFF. Written as DNA, the CDR3 is TGTGCCAGCAGCTTAGAAGGGGTAGTAAGCTCCTACAATGAGCAGTTCTTC.

V and J are TRBV25-1 and TRBJ2-3, with 8 bases identical to TRBD2. The germline gives CDR1 MGHDK, CDR2 SYGVNS. The CDR3 extends over 14 amino acids. V gave up 4 bases and J gave up 4 bases; unmatched junction bases: 4. This CDR3 is CASSGAGVPDTQYF. CDR3 nucleotide sequence: TGTGCCAGCAGTGGAGCGGGAGTCCCAGATACGCAGTATTTT. Using reference TRBV25-1 and TRBJ2-3 for the parts outside the CDR3, the full variable domain is EADIYQTPRYLVIGTGKKITLECSQTMGHDKMYWYQQDPGMELHLIHYSYGVNSTEKGDLSSESTVSRIRTEHFPLTLESARPSHTSQYLCASSGAGVPDTQYFGPGTRLTVL.

The chain recombines TRBV18 with TRBJ1-1; no definite D call. Trimming removed 3 bases at V and 3 bases at J, with 11 bases between. The CDR3 sequence is 14 residues long. The germline CDR1 and CDR2 sequences are KGHSH and LQKENI. As DNA, the CDR3 is TGTGCCAGCTCACCCGTCTCGGAGGACACTGAAGCTTTCTTT. This sequence encodes CASSPVSEDTEAFF.

The chain uses TRBV5-1 and TRBJ1-1; D is unclear. The germline V gene has CDR1 SGHRS and CDR2 YFSETQ. Trimming cost V 1 base and J 3 bases, with 10 bases left between them. The CDR3 consists of 14 residues. The CDR3 reads CASSLSGMDTEAFF. The CDR3 nucleotides are TGCGCCAGCAGCTTGTCGGGGATGGACACTGAAGCTTTCTTT.